This T cell receptor beta chain was documented in a study of CD8 T cells in Susac syndrome. As regards this clonotype: Its specificity is not known.

Reverse transcription of roughly 0.45 to 1 ug RNA was carried out with random hexamers. Amplification of TCR beta CDR3 across 54 Vbeta and 13 Jbeta was performed with immunoSEQ multiplex PCR. A single record per CDR3 protein comes from TCRdb applying MiXCR to the immunoSEQ multiplex PCR reads. Among around 81,000 distinct CDR3 sequences, approximately 95% were seen once, and the ten largest hold less than 0.95%. TEMRA cells were enriched by FACS, and CD4+ and CD8+ T cells were negatively isolated. Overall study results and limits: Maximal CD8+ clonal expansion in Susac was observed within TEMRA cells and among active patients.

CDR1 is SGHRS and CDR2 is YFSETQ in the germline V gene. This CDR3 comprises 14 residues. With 0 bases removed from V and 3 bases from J, the gap between germline ends came to 7 bases. The specimen was CD8+ T cells from PBMCs. The sequence derives from a human donor with Susac syndrome. V usage is TRBV5-1 and J usage is TRBJ2-1; D gene unclear. Written as DNA, the CDR3 is TGCGCCAGCAGCTTGGATGACCTCTACAATGAGCAGTTCTTC. It is translated as CASSLDDLYNEQFF.